Reported below is one TCR beta chain. Antigen: not known. The CDR3 totals 14 residues. Germline CDR1 is SEHNR and CDR2 is FQNEAQ (reference sequence). Trimming cost V 1 base and J 1 base; bases outside gene matches: 1. This entry belongs to a study of cytomegalovirus exposure and HLA in healthy donors. PCR employed 60 Vbeta and 13 Jbeta primers. Profiled with immunoSEQ multiplex PCR; TCRdb holds only in-frame clones, not every one. The sample holds about 37,000 clones, 65% to 90% seen once. Findings of the study overall: A later analysis, which compared TCR beta chains of equal frequency, found the HLA-associated ones more clonally expanded.

Donors consisted of healthy bone marrow donors. The clonotype was recovered from a woman younger than 35 in good health and CMV-seropositive. The chain recombines TRBV7-9 with TRBJ2-7, with 7 bases that match TRBD2. Sequenced input: PBMCs. The CDR3 spells CASSLGGGSYEQYF. The CDR3 nucleotides read TGTGCCAGCAGCTTAGGCGGGGGTTCCTACGAGCAGTACTTC.